This entry is about one T cell receptor beta chain. The data belong to a study of OX40 agonist ivuxolimab in advanced cancers. TCRdb keeps only in-frame clones here, not all; method: immunoSEQ multiplex PCR. The sample includes some 74,000 clones, about 84% of them seen just once. There are 15 residues in the CDR3. Unmatched junction bases numbered 13, after V lost 7 bases and J lost 5 bases. Germline V lookup: CDR1 LNHDA, CDR2 SQIVND (reference sequence). V is TRBV19 and J is TRBJ2-7, with 8 bases matching TRBD2. This TCR derives from an adult with an advanced solid tumor such as melanoma, head and neck, liver or kidney cancer. Sequenced material: CD4+ or CD8+ T cells sorted from blood, taken in a trial of the OX40 agonist ivuxolimab. In DNA form, the CDR3 reads TGTGCCAGTAAAGATAGCGGGACGAACTTGGACGAGCAGTACTTC. It encodes CASKDSGTNLDEQYF.